This T cell receptor (beta chain) was captured by sequencing in a study of blood T cell repertoires in COVID-19. Study details: Sites in the United States, Italy and Spain provided acute and convalescent COVID-19 samples.

Each exposed participant met a COVID-19 case in the 2 weeks preceding study entry. Libraries were prepared by immunoSEQ multiplex PCR; TCRdb keeps only in-frame clonotypes and omits some of them. This sample has fewer than 300,000 clones, with roughly four fifths found just once. Looked up from germline, CDR1 is LNHNV and CDR2 is YYDKDF (reference sequence). CDR3 size: 13 residues. The ends were cut back, 5 bases at V and 0 bases at J, with 2 bases in the middle. The sample taken for sequencing was PBMCs or T cells enriched from blood (not recorded which). The origin of this receptor is a man aged 40-49 years who had been exposed to COVID-19. This chain links TRBV15 with TRBJ2-6; D is undetermined. The CDR3 DNA reads TGTGCCACCAGCCTCTCTGGGGCCAACGTCCTGACTTTC. Protein: CATSLSGANVLTF.